The 2 T cell receptor beta chains in this list originate from one sample, sequenced in a study of preoperative IRX-2 immunotherapy in early breast cancer. Stated treatment: preoperative locoregional IRX-2 cytokine immunotherapy. The table came from immunoSEQ multiplex PCR; TCRdb's copy has only in-frame clones and leaves some out. The sample holds around 1,000 clones, 65% to 70% seen once. The sequencing used tumor tissue, collected before IRX-2 immunotherapy. Receptors originate from a human donor with breast cancer.

For this clone: Other DNA sequences of this sample code for an identical CDR3. The genes are TRBV19 and TRBJ1-5; a weak D match, TRBD1 (6 bases). CDR1 is LNHDA and CDR2 is SQIVND in the germline V gene (reference sequence). V lost 5 bases and J lost 0, with 11 bases in between. The CDR3 loop spans 15 amino acids. The CDR3 nucleotides read TGTGCCAGTAGTGGGGAAGGGGGTAGCAATCAGCCCCAGCATTTT. This sequence encodes CASSGEGGSNQPQHF.

This clone was counted only a few times. The CDR3 here is CASRLSEGVGPAANVLTF. The CDR3 DNA sequence: TGTGCCAGCAGGCTATCTGAAGGGGTGGGCCCTGCGGCCAACGTCCTGACTTTC. This chain joins TRBV6-8 and TRBJ2-6, with D perhaps TRBD1 (5 bases). The CDR3 is made up of 18 amino acids. Germline CDR1 is MNHGY and CDR2 is SAAAGT. V was trimmed by 6 bases and J by 6 bases, leaving 24 bases between them.